This T cell receptor beta chain came from a study of T-cell reconstitution after alpha-beta-depleted transplantation in children. V lost 6 bases to trimming and J lost 0 bases, with 14 bases between them. The CDR3 sequence is 16 residues long. Unique molecular identifiers tagged the TCRbeta library. MiXCR, run by TCRdb on the PCR reads, gives a single entry per CDR3 protein. The sample carries fewer than 400,000 distinct CDR3 sequences, roughly 20% recorded once. This TCR was sampled from a human donor who donated a stem cell graft to a child with acute myeloid leukemia. Here the sequenced sample was PBMCs from the stem cell graft donor, taken from the stem cell graft. V is TRBV12-3 or TRBV12-4 and J is TRBJ1-4, with D uncertain. The CDR3 DNA follows: TGTGCCAGCAGGATAACGCGACCGGCAACTAATGAAAAACTGTTTTTT. Translation: CASRITRPATNEKLFF.